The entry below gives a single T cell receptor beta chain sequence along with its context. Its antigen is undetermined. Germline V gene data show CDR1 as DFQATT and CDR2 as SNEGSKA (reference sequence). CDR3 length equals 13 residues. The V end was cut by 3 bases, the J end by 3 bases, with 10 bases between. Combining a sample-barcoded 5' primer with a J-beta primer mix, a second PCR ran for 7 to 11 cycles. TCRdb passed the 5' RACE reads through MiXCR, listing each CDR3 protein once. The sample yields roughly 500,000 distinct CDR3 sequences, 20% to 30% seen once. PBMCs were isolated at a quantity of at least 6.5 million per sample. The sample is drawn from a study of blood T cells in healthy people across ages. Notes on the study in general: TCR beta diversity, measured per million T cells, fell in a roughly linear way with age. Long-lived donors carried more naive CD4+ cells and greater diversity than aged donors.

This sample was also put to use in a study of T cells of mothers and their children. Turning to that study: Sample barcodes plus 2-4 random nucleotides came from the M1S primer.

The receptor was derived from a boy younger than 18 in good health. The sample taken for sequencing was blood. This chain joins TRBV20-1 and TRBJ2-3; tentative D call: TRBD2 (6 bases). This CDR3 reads CSARKSGTDTQYF. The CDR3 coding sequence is TGCAGTGCTAGGAAAAGCGGGACAGATACGCAGTATTTT.